The clone carrying this T cell receptor (beta chain) was counted between two and nine times. What it recognizes is unknown. This entry is derived from a study of response to subunit inactivated influenza vaccine. Study-level findings and limits: The authors proposed limited new T cell recruitment per seasonal influenza vaccination.

V trimming: 5 bases; J trimming: 3 bases; junction bases outside the gene matches: 11. The CDR3 is 15 residues long. Germline-derived CDR1 and CDR2 are GTSNPN and SVGIG (reference sequence). From the RT-PCR reads, TCRdb called clonotypes with MiXCR, one entry per CDR3 protein. Among about 610,000 distinct CDR3 sequences listed, roughly 15% were seen once. The chain is built from TRBV30 and TRBJ2-3, with 7 bases that match TRBD1. The receptor was derived from a man in his fifties or sixties who received an inactivated influenza vaccine. The specimen was PBMCs from blood, collected about 13 days after vaccination. The CDR3 sequence is CAWGLKRGRTDTQYF. The CDR3 nucleotides are TGTGCCTGGGGCCTTAAGAGGGGGCGGACAGATACGCAGTATTTT.